Below, 25 T cell receptor beta chains from the same sample are listed, as sequenced in a study of T-cell reconstitution after alpha-beta-depleted transplantation in children. Construction of the TCRbeta library involved unique molecular identifiers. From the PCR reads, TCRdb called clonotypes with MiXCR, one entry per CDR3 protein. The profile shows about 830,000 distinct CDR3 sequences, roughly 16% of them singletons. The sample was PBMCs, mostly from graft donor cells, taken 360 days after TCRalphabeta/CD19-depleted stem cell transplant. These receptors all stem from a male patient aged 10-17 years who had a stem cell transplant for acute lymphoblastic leukemia, so the T cells may come from the graft donor.

The CDR3 sequence is CASSAPIPRDRVSYEQYF. The CDR3 DNA sequence: TGTGCCAGCAGCGCCCCAATCCCCCGGGACAGAGTCTCCTACGAGCAGTACTTC. V and J are TRBV11-2 and TRBJ2-7; 7 bases are a match to TRBD1. This CDR3 is built from 18 residues. V trimming: 5 bases; J trimming: 0 bases; junction bases outside the gene matches: 16. Germline V gene sequence: CDR1 SGHAT, CDR2 FQNNGV.

The chain carries TRBV15 and TRBJ2-7, with TRBD2 as a possible D gene (5 bases). The germline V gene has CDR1 LNHNV and CDR2 YYDKDF (reference sequence). V was shortened by 0 bases and J by 2 bases, with 14 bases between the two germline ends. The CDR3 loop spans 16 amino acids. Here the CDR3 reads CATSRDGRLPAYEQYF. The CDR3, as DNA: TGTGCCACCAGCAGAGATGGCCGACTACCCGCCTACGAGCAGTACTTC.

Only a few counts were recorded for this clonotype. The V gene is TRBV12-3 or TRBV12-4, the J gene TRBJ2-7; D remains unclear. The J call could be wrong; TRBJ2-5 is a better fit for the DNA end. The CDR3 is 10 amino acids. The CDR3, as DNA: TGTGCCAGCAGTTCCGGGACCCAGTACTTC. Protein sequence: CASSSGTQYF.

The chain combines TRBV7-8 with TRBJ2-1; 10 positions match TRBD2. The CDR3 consists of 16 residues. V lost 0 bases and J lost 3; bases outside the gene matches: 2. Germline lookup yields CDR1 SGHVS and CDR2 FQNEAQ. The CDR3 DNA follows: TGTGCCAGCAGCTTAGCGGTAGCGGGAGGCTACAATGAGCAGTTCTTC. It translates to CASSLAVAGGYNEQFF.

This clonotype was observed a few times. The rearrangement joins TRBV7-9 to TRBJ2-3; 8 positions match TRBD2. The CDR3 is made up of 15 amino acids. With V trimmed by 3 bases and J by 8 bases, 10 bases remained unmatched. Germline assignment: CDR1 SEHNR and CDR2 FQNEAQ (reference sequence). Here the CDR3 reads CASSFDGGGSTTQYF. CDR3 DNA sequence: TGTGCCAGCAGCTTCGACGGGGGGGGCAGTACTACGCAGTATTTT.

As DNA, the CDR3 is TGCGCCAGCAGCCAAGATTGGGCTAACTATGGCTACACCTTC. Translating it yields CASSQDWANYGYTF. This chain links TRBV4-1 with TRBJ1-2, with unresolved D. This CDR3 contains 14 residues. V was shortened by 0 bases and J by 0 bases, with 5 bases between the two germline ends. CDR1 and CDR2 (germline): MGHRA, YSYEKL.

This chain connects TRBV5-1 to TRBJ2-5, with D tentatively TRBD1 or TRBD2 (6 bases each). There are 15 residues in the CDR3. V lost 7 bases and J 2 bases, leaving 18 bases between the germline ends. Germline loops: CDR1 SGHRS, CDR2 YFSETQ. CDR3 residues: CASSRRGSIQETQYF. In DNA form, the CDR3 reads TGCGCCAGCTCGAGGAGGGGGTCCATACAAGAGACCCAGTACTTC.

The V and J genes are TRBV4-2 and TRBJ1-2; D call uncertain. Germline loops: CDR1 LGHNA, CDR2 YNFKEQ. Trimming took off 0 bases at V and 4 bases at J, with 15 bases between the two ends. The CDR3 length is 16 residues. The CDR3 reads CASSQDRPGKGYGYTF. In nucleotides, the CDR3 is TGTGCCAGCAGCCAAGACCGGCCAGGAAAGGGCTATGGCTACACCTTC.

This clonotype turned up a few times. The chain is built from TRBV19 and TRBJ2-7, with D possibly being TRBD1 or TRBD2 (5 bases each). Per germline, CDR1 LNHDA and CDR2 SQIVND (reference sequence). Deletions cut 9 bases from V and 3 bases from J, with 15 bases between. The CDR3 loop spans 13 amino acids. DNA for the CDR3: TGTGCCAGAAAGAGGGCAGGGCACTACGAGCAGTACTTC. It translates to CARKRAGHYEQYF.

V and J are TRBV7-8 and TRBJ1-2, with D maybe TRBD1 (5 bases). Germline-derived CDR1 and CDR2 are SGHVS and FQNEAQ. The V end was cut by 5 bases, the J end by 5 bases, with 18 bases between. This CDR3 comprises 15 residues. CDR3 sequence (DNA): TGTGCCAGCAGCATATCCGGGACTCCACATTATGGCTACACCTTC. It encodes CASSISGTPHYGYTF.

This chain links TRBV6-1 with TRBJ2-7, with a possible D match to TRBD2 (5 bases). Trimming cost V 6 bases and J 0 bases, with 12 bases left between them. The germline V gene has CDR1 MNHNS and CDR2 SASEGT. The CDR3 covers 14 residues. CDR3 region: CASSPWSGSYEQYF. The CDR3 DNA reads TGTGCCAGCAGCCCTTGGAGCGGCTCCTACGAGCAGTACTTC.

The chain joins TRBV7-8 to TRBJ2-7; D is ambiguous. Trimming cost V 3 bases and J 3 bases, with 12 bases left between them. The CDR3 has 14 amino acids. Germline CDR1 and CDR2: SGHVS and FQNEAQ. CDR3 coding DNA: TGTGCCAGCAGCTTGTATGGCAGAATCTACGAGCAGTACTTC. Translating gives CASSLYGRIYEQYF.

V gene TRBV7-8 combines with J gene TRBJ2-5; no reliable D call. Trimming left V 6 bases short and J 5 bases short, with 13 bases between. The CDR3 is 13 amino acids. Germline V gene sequence: CDR1 SGHVS, CDR2 FQNEAQ. CDR3 nucleotide sequence: TGTGCCAGCAGGCTCCCCCCGCGGGAGACCCAGTACTTC. Protein: CASRLPPRETQYF.

The chain carries TRBV3-1 and TRBJ1-5; 8 bases fit TRBD1. The CDR3 length is 16 residues. Looked up from germline, CDR1 is LGHDT and CDR2 is YNNKEL (reference sequence). V gave up 1 base and J gave up 8 bases; unmatched junction bases: 10. The CDR3, as DNA: TGTGCCAGCAGCCAAGGCAGGGGGCTTTCACGTAAGCCCCAGCATTTT. Translating it yields CASSQGRGLSRKPQHF.

V is TRBV19 and J is TRBJ2-7; TRBD2 aligns across 9 bases. Losses at the gene ends were 5 bases for V and 3 bases for J; bases not matched to a gene: 8. The CDR3 sequence is 15 residues long. CDR1 LNHDA and CDR2 SQIVND come from the germline V gene (reference sequence). CDR3: CASSQVASGIYEQYF. The CDR3 DNA follows: TGTGCCAGTAGTCAAGTGGCTAGCGGGATCTACGAGCAGTACTTC.

A few counts support this clonotype. This chain links TRBV5-1 with TRBJ2-1, with D possibly matching TRBD2 (6 bases). The CDR3 is 16 amino acids. V lost 0 bases, J lost 8 bases, and 18 bases lay in between. Germline V gene data show CDR1 as SGHRS and CDR2 as YFSETQ. The CDR3 sequence is CASSLDRRAFRDEQFF. CDR3 DNA sequence: TGCGCCAGCAGCTTGGACCGGAGGGCCTTTCGGGATGAGCAGTTCTTC.

The chain couples TRBV12-3 or TRBV12-4 to TRBJ1-4; D not certain. The CDR3 is made up of 15 amino acids. V lost 1 base and J lost 3, with 9 bases in between. The CDR3 region is CASSLGWSANEKLFF. CDR3 sequence (DNA): TGTGCCAGCAGTTTAGGTTGGAGTGCTAATGAAAAACTGTTTTTT.

This clonotype was counted a few times. The gene calls are TRBV13 and TRBJ2-7; no reliable D call. V lost 5 bases and J lost 2, with 7 bases in between. CDR3 length equals 12 residues. Germline V gene data show CDR1 as PRHDT and CDR2 as FYEKMQ (reference sequence). CDR3 sequence reads: CASSAETYEQYF. CDR3 nucleotides: TGTGCCAGCAGCGCCGAAACCTACGAGCAGTACTTC.

The genes are TRBV19 and TRBJ2-4, with no clear D. CDR1 and CDR2 from the germline V gene are LNHDA and SQIVND (reference sequence). With 5 bases removed from V and 0 bases from J, the gap between germline ends came to 8 bases. The CDR3 is 14 amino acids. Here the CDR3 reads CASSVPGAKNIQYF. DNA for the CDR3: TGTGCCAGTAGTGTCCCGGGAGCCAAAAACATTCAGTACTTC.

There are a few counts of this clonotype. The V and J genes are TRBV9 and TRBJ2-3; 9 bases match TRBD2. V shed 4 bases and J 5 bases; nucleotides not matched to a gene: 11. The germline gives CDR1 SGDLS, CDR2 YYNGEE. This CDR3 spans 16 amino acids. The CDR3 nucleotides read TGTGCCAGCAGCTTCGGCGGTAGCGGGAGTGGAGATACGCAGTATTTT. Residues: CASSFGGSGSGDTQYF.

This clonotype occurred a few times. This chain connects TRBV5-1 to TRBJ2-1, with TRBD2 matching over 11 bases. Germline CDR1 is SGHRS and CDR2 is YFSETQ. The J segment lost 4 bases and the V segment lost 6 bases, leaving 9 bases of the junction unmatched. This CDR3 contains 16 residues. CDR3 in amino acids: CASTLSRTSGYNEQFF. The CDR3 DNA follows: TGCGCCAGCACCCTGTCCAGGACTAGCGGGTACAATGAGCAGTTCTTC.

This chain joins TRBV5-1 and TRBJ2-1, with 9 bases lining up with TRBD2. J gave up 7 bases and V 4 bases, and 6 bases lay outside the gene matches. Germline V gene lookup returns CDR1 SGHRS and CDR2 YFSETQ. This CDR3 has 14 amino acids. CDR3 in amino acids: CASSGGLAGNEQFF. The CDR3 DNA follows: TGCGCCAGCAGCGGCGGGCTAGCGGGAAATGAGCAGTTCTTC.

This clonotype has more than one count but fewer than ten. This chain links TRBV10-3 with TRBJ2-7; 7 bases map to TRBD2. Germline V gene lookup returns CDR1 ENHRY and CDR2 SYGVKD. J gave up 0 bases and V 4 bases, and 6 bases lay outside the gene matches. The CDR3 runs to 15 residues. The CDR3 reads CAISGLAASSYEQYF. The CDR3 nucleotides are TGTGCCATCAGTGGTCTAGCGGCAAGCTCCTACGAGCAGTACTTC.

The chain employs TRBV18 and TRBJ2-1; D is perhaps TRBD1 or TRBD2 (6 bases each). Between the trimmed V and J ends, which lost 6 bases and 2 bases, there was a span of 17 bases. Germline V lookup: CDR1 KGHSH, CDR2 LQKENI. This CDR3 has 16 amino acids. CDR3 nucleotide sequence: TGTGCCAGCTCCCCTGCCCGCGGGACAACCTACAATGAGCAGTTCTTC. It specifies CASSPARGTTYNEQFF.

This clonotype was seen a handful of times. This sequence joins TRBV7-2 and TRBJ2-7; D gene ambiguous. The CDR3 is 14 amino acids. Trimming cost V 4 bases and J 0 bases, with 10 bases left between them. Germline CDR1 is SGHTA and CDR2 is FQGNSA. CDR3 DNA: TGTGCCAGCAGCTCTCTACCAAGCTCCTACGAGCAGTACTTC. Its protein product is CASSSLPSSYEQYF.